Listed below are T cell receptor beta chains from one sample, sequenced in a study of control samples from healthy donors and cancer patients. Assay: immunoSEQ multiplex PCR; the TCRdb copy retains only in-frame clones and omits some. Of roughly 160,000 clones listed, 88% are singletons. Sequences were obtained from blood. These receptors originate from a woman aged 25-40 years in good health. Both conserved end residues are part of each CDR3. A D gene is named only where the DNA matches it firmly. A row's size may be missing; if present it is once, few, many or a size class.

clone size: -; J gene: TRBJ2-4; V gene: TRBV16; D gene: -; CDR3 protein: CASSPGSLMAKNIQYF; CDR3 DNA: TGTGCCAGCAGCCCCGGGTCCCTGATGGCCAAAAACATTCAGTACTTC
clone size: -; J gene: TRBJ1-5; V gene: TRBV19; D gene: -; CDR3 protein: CASSYMAGNQPQHF; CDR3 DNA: TGTGCCAGTAGCTACATGGCGGGAAATCAGCCCCAGCATTTT
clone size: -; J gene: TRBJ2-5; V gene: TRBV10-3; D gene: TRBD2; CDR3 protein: CAISESFAAGGETQYF; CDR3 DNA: TGTGCCATCAGTGAGTCTTTTGCAGCGGGAGGAGAGACCCAGTACTTC
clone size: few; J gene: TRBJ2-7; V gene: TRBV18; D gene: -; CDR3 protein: CASSSDREQYF; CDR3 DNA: TGTGCCAGCTCATCGGACCGGGAGCAGTACTTC
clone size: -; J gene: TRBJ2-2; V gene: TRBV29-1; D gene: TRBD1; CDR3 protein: CSVGTGPPAGELFF; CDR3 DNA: TGCAGCGTGGGGACAGGTCCCCCCGCCGGGGAGCTGTTTTTT
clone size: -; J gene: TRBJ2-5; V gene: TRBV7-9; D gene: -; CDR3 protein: CASSLSSETQYF; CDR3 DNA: TGTGCCAGCAGCCTATCCTCAGAGACCCAGTACTTC
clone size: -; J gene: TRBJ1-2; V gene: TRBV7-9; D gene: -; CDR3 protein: CASSLEADYGYTF; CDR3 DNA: TGTGCCAGCAGCTTAGAAGCGGACTATGGCTACACCTTC
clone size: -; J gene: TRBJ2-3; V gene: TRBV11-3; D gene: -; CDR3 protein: CASSLNSQGETQYF; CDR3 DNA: TGTGCCAGCAGCTTAAATTCCCAGGGCGAGACGCAGTATTTT
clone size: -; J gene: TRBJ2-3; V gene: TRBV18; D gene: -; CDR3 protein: CASSPRFLDTQYF; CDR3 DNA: TGTGCCAGCTCACCACGGTTTTTAGATACGCAGTATTTT
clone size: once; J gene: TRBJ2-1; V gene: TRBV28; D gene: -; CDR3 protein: CASSYVTVDNEQFF; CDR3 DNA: TGTGCCAGCAGTTATGTAACAGTTGACAATGAGCAGTTCTTC
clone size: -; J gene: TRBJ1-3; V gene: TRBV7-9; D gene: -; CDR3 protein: CASSLQTEPSGNTIYF; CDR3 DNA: TGTGCCAGCAGCTTGCAGACAGAACCCTCTGGAAACACCATATATTTT
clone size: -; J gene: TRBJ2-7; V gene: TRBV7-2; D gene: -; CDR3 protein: CASSLSDYSYEQYF; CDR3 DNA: TGTGCCAGCAGCTTAAGCGACTACTCCTACGAGCAGTACTTC
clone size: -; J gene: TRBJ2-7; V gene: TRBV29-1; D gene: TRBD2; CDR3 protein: CSVGSGASSYEQYF; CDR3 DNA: TGCAGCGTGGGTAGCGGGGCGAGCTCCTACGAGCAGTACTTC
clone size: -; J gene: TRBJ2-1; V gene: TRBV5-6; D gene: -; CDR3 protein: CASSLVVGGEQFF; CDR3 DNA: TGTGCCAGCAGCTTGGTGGTGGGGGGTGAGCAGTTCTTC
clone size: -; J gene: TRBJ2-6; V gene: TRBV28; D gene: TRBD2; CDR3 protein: CASSLRGRVGANVLTF; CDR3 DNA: TGTGCCAGCAGTTTACGCGGGAGGGTAGGGGCCAACGTCCTGACTTTC
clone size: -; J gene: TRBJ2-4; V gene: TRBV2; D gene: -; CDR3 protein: CASSGYASVGAKNIQYF; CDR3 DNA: TGTGCCAGCAGTGGATATGCCTCGGTCGGAGCCAAAAACATTCAGTACTTC
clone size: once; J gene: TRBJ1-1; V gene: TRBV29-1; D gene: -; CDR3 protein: CSAPGPGNTEAFF; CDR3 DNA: TGCAGCGCCCCGGGCCCGGGGAACACTGAAGCTTTCTTT
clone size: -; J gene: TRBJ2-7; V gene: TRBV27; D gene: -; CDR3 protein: CASMISQGSYEQYF; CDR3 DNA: TGTGCCAGCATGATCAGTCAGGGGTCGTACGAGCAGTACTTC
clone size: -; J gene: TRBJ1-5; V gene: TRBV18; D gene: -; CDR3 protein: CASSPDRTYQPQHF; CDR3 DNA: TGTGCCAGCTCACCAGACAGGACCTATCAGCCCCAGCATTTT